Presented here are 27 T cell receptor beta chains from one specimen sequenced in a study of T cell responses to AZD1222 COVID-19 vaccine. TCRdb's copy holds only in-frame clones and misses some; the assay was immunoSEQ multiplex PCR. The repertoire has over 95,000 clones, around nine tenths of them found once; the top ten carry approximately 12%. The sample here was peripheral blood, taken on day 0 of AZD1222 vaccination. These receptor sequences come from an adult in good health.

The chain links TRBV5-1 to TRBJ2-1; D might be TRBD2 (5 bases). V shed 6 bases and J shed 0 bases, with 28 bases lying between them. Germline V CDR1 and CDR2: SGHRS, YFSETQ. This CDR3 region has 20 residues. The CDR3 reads CASNHRSDSHGDVSYNEQFF. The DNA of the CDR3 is TGCGCCAGCAACCACCGGTCGGACTCCCATGGGGATGTCTCCTACAATGAGCAGTTCTTC. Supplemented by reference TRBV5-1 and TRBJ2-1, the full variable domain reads KAGVTQTPRYLIKTRGQQVTLSCSPISGHRSVSWYQQTPGQGLQFLFEYFSETQRNKGNFPGRFSGRQFSNSRSEMNVSTLELGDSALYLCASNHRSDSHGDVSYNEQFFGPGTRLTVL.

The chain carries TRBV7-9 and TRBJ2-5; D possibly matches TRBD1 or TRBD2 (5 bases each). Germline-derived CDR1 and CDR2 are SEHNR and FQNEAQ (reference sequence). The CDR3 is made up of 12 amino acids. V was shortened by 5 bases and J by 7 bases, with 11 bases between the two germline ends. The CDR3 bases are TGTGCCAGCAGCCCTGGTGGGGGGACCCAGTACTTC. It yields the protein CASSPGGGTQYF.

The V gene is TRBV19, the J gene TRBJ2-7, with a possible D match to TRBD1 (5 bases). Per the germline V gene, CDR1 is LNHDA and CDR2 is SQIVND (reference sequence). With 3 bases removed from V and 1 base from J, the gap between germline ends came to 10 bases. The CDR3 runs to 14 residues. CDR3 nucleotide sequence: TGTGCCAGTAGTATCTTTCAGGGTTCCTACGAGCAGTACTTC. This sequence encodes CASSIFQGSYEQYF.

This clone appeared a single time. CDR3 DNA: TGTGCCAGCACCGGGAACTATATTGAGCAGTTCTTC. Its translation: CASTGNYIEQFF. The V call is TRBV28, the J call TRBJ2-1, with D maybe TRBD2 (5 bases). V was shortened by 7 bases and J by 9 bases, with 13 bases between the two germline ends. CDR1 MDHEN and CDR2 SYDVKM come from the germline V gene. This CDR3 has 12 amino acids.

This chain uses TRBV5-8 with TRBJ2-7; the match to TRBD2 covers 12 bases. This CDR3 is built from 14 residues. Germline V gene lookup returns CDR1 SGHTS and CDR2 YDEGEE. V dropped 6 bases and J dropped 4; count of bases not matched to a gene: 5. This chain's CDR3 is CASISGLAGYEQYF. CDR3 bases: TGTGCCAGCATCAGCGGACTAGCGGGATACGAGCAGTACTTC.

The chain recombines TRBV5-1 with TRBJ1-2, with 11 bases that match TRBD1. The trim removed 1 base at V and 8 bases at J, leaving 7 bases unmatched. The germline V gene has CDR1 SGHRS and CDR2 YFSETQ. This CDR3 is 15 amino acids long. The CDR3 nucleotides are TGCGCCAGCAGCTTGCGCGGACAGGGGGCGGGAGGCTACACCTTC. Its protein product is CASSLRGQGAGGYTF.

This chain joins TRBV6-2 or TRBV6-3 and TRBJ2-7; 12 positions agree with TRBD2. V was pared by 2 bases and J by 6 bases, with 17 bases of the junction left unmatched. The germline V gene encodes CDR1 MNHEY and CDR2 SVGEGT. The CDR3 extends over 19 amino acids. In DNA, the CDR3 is TGTGCCAGCAGTTACCCACTAAAACGACTAGCGGGAGCCCCGGGCGAGCAGTACTTC. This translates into CASSYPLKRLAGAPGEQYF.

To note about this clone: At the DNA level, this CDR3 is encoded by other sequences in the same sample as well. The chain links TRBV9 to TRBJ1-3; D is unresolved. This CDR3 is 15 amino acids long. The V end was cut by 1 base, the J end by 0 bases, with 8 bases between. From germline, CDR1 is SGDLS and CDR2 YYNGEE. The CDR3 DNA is TGTGCCAGCAGCGTAACCGGCAGCTCTGGAAACACCATATATTTT. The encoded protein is CASSVTGSSGNTIYF.

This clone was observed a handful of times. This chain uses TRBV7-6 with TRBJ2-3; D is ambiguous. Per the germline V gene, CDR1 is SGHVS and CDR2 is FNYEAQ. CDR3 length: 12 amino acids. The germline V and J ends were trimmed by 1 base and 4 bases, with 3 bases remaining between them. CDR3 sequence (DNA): TGTGCCAGCAGCTTAGGTGCAGATACGCAGTATTTT. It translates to CASSLGADTQYF.

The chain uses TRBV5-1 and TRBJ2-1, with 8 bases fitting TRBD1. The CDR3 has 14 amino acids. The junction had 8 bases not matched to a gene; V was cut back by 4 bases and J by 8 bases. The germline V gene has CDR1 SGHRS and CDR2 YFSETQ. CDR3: CASSPGQGGYEQFF. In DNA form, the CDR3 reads TGCGCCAGCAGCCCCGGACAGGGTGGATATGAGCAGTTCTTC.

CDR3 nucleotides: TGTGCCTGGAGTCGAGGGGGAAGTGATGAAAAACTGTTTTTT. As protein: CAWSRGGSDEKLFF. The chain employs TRBV30 and TRBJ1-4, with D perhaps matching TRBD1 (6 bases). Deletions cut 2 bases from V and 6 bases from J, with 13 bases between. CDR1 is GTSNPN, CDR2 SVGIG, per germline (reference sequence). The CDR3 totals 14 residues.

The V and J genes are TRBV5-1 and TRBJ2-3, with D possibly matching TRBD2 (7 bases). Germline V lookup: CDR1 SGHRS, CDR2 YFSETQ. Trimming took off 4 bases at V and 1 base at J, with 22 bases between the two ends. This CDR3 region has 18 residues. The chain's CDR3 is CASSPNVAGGRGTDTQYF. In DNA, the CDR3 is TGCGCCAGCAGCCCTAATGTTGCCGGGGGGCGGGGCACAGATACGCAGTATTTT. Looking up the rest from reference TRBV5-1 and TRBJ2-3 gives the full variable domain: KAGVTQTPRYLIKTRGQQVTLSCSPISGHRSVSWYQQTPGQGLQFLFEYFSETQRNKGNFPGRFSGRQFSNSRSEMNVSTLELGDSALYLCASSPNVAGGRGTDTQYFGPGTRLTVL.

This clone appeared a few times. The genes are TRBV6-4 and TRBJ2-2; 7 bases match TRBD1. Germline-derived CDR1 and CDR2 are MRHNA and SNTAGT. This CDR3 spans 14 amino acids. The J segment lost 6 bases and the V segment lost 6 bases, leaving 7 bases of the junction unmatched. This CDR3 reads CASSRTGEAGELFF. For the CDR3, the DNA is TGTGCCAGCAGCAGGACAGGTGAGGCCGGGGAGCTGTTTTTT.

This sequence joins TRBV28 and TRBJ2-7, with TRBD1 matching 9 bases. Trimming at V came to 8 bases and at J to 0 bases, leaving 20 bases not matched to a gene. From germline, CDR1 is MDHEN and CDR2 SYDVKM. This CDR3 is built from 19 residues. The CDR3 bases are TGTGCCAGCGCCACCCCGGCGGACAGGGGCCTCTCCAGCTCCTACGAGCAGTACTTC. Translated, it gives CASATPADRGLSSSYEQYF.

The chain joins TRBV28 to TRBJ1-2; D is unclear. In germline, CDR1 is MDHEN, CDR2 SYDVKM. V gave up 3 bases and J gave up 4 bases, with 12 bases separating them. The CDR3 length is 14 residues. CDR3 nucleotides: TGTGCCAGCAGTTTTGGCCAGGCATTCTATGGCTACACCTTC. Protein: CASSFGQAFYGYTF.

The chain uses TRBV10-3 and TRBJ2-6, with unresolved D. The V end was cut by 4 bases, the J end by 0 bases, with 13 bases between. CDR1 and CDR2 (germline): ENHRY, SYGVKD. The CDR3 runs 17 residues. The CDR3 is CAISAQATSSGANVLTF. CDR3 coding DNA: TGTGCCATCAGTGCGCAGGCTACGTCCTCTGGGGCCAACGTCCTGACTTTC.

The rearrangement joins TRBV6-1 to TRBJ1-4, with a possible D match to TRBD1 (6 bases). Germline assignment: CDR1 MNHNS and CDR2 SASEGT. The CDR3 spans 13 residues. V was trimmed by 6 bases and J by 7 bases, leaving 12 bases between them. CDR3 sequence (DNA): TGTGCCAGCAGGGGGGCAGCTAGTGAAAAACTGTTTTTT. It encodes CASRGAASEKLFF.

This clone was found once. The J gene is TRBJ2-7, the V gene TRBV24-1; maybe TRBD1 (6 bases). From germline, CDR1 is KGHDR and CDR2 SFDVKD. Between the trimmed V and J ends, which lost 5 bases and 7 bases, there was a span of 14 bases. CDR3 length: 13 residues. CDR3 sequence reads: CATSAQGIGEQYF. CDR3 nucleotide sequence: TGTGCCACCAGTGCTCAGGGGATTGGGGAGCAGTACTTC.

The CDR3 sequence: CASKGPDTEAFF. The CDR3 DNA follows: TGTGCCAGCAAAGGACCCGACACTGAAGCTTTCTTT. The genes are TRBV28 and TRBJ1-1; D ambiguous. The V end was cut by 7 bases, the J end by 3 bases, with 9 bases between. Looked up from germline, CDR1 is MDHEN and CDR2 is SYDVKM. This CDR3 is built from 12 residues.

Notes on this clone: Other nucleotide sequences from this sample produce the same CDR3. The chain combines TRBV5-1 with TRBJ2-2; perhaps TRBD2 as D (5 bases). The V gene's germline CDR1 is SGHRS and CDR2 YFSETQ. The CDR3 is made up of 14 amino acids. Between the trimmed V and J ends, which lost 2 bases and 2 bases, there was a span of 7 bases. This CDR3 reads CASSLGGNTGELFF. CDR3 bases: TGCGCCAGCAGCTTAGGAGGTAACACCGGGGAGCTGTTTTTT.

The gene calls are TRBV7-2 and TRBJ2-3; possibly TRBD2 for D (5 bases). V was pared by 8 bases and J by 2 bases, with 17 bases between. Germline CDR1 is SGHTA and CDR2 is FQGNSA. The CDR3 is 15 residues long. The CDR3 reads CASRASPSPTDTQYF. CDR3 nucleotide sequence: TGTGCCAGCCGGGCTAGCCCCTCCCCCACAGATACGCAGTATTTT.

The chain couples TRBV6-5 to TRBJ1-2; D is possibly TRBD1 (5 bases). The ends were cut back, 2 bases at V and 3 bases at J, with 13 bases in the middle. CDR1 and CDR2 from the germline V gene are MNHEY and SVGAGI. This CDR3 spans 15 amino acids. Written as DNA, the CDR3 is TGTGCCAGCAGTTACGTAAACGGGGGGGACTATGGCTACACCTTC. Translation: CASSYVNGGDYGYTF.

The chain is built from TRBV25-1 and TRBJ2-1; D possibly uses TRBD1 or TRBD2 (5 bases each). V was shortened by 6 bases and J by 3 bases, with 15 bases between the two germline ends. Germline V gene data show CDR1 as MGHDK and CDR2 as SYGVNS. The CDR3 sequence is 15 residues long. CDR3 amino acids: CASRPSGGGYNEQFF. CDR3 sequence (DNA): TGTGCCAGCAGGCCTTCGGGTGGGGGCTACAATGAGCAGTTCTTC.

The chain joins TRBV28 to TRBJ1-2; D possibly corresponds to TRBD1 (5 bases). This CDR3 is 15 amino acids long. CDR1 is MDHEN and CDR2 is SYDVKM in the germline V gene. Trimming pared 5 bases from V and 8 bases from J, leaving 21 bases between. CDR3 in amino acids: CASSARGWELRGYTF. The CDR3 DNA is TGTGCCAGCAGTGCTAGGGGCTGGGAGTTGAGGGGCTACACCTTC.

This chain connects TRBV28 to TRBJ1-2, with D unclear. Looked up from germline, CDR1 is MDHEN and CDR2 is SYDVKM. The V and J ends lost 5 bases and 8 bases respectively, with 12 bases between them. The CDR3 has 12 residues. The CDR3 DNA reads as TGTGCCAGCAGTCTTATTCACATGGGCTACACCTTC. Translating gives CASSLIHMGYTF.

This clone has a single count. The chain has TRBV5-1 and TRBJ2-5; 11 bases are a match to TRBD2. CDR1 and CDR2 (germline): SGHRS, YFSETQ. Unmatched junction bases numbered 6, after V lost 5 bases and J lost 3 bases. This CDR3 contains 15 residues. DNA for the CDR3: TGCGCCAGCAGGTACGGGACTAGCGGAAAAGAGACCCAGTACTTC. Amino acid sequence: CASRYGTSGKETQYF.

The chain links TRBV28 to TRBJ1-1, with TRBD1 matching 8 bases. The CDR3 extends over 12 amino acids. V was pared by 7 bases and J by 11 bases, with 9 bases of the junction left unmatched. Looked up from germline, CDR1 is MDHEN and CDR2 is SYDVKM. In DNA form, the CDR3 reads TGTGCCAGCAACCCAAGCAGGGGGCCGGCTTTCTTT. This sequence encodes CASNPSRGPAFF.